This T cell receptor beta chain was recorded in a study of shared clonotypes between healthy human individuals (TCRdb year 2020). Regarding the complete study: The cohort included three men and a couple of women between 18 and 49 years of age. For each donor, three plates each were used for CD4 naive and CD4 memory, two plates were used for CD8 naive, and one plate was used for CD8 memory. Blood TCR repertoires of five healthy adults were deeply sequenced to estimate repertoire size and the extent of clonotype sharing between individuals. To increase sequencing depth and limit assay-specific biases, TCR repertoire library preparation and sequencing were carried out by different laboratories using diverse techniques. Each donor's leukapheresis produced roughly between roughly 0.85 and 9 billion PBMCs. Overall study results and their limits: Across four donors, 5% to 6% of naive CD4, approximately 4% of naive CD8, roughly 2.3% of memory CD4, and 0.4% to 0.45% of memory CD8 clonotypes were shared. Pairwise subsampling led to the expectation that sequencing depth would affect the degree of clonotype sharing among donors. Because the study included only a small number of donors, the genetic and exposure-history diversity represented was limited. Sampling was restricted to blood, and TCR repertoires in tissues likely differ from the TCR repertoires found in blood. Rarefaction of sorted-subset datasets indicated incomplete sequencing despite the large sequencing depth. Compared with non-shared clonotypes, clonotypes shared by all four sorted-subset donors had higher generation probabilities. Estimated clonotype richness was generally larger for naive than for memory subsets.

TCR CDR3 regions were amplified from genomic DNA by multiplex PCR using the deep immunoSEQ assay. Genomic DNA extracted from each cell subset was distributed evenly over all wells of several immunoSEQ 96-well plates, and each plate served as one replicate. For sorted subsets, each replicate PCR was loaded with about 200 ng genomic DNA, equivalent to 25,000 to 35,000 T cell genomes. Purified libraries were measured with a Qubit 3.0 fluorometer, size-checked on a Bioanalyzer 2100, and measured again with the KAPA Library Quantification kit. A separate single-read 150-cycle Illumina NextSeq 550 flow cell was used to sequence each immunoSEQ 96-well plate. The authors' analysis ran thus. Because only junctional sequences without quality scores were contained in the immunoSEQ output, filtering matching that applied to full-length reads could not be performed. Sequences were annotated with PyIR, a Python wrapper for IgBLAST v1.9, and V/J genes and CDR3 were assigned using IMGT germline references. Reads were filtered out if the reads had weak V/J assignments (E-value above 1e-6), no CDR3, stop codons, out-of-frame junctions, or ambiguous translated residues. V3J clonotypes were defined by identical inferred V gene, J gene, and CDR3 amino acid sequence. Percentage overlap between repertoires was calculated by dividing the number of shared unique clonotypes by the size of the smaller repertoire. Three approaches were used to assess repertoire richness: RTK rarefaction, the Chao1 estimator, and Recon v2.1 estimates of unobserved clonotypes. For all TCRbeta clonotypes obtained by the gDNA method from several donors, generation probabilities were computed with OLGA. TCRdb took this table from immuneACCESS and kept in-frame rearrangements with V and J called. Such tables lack part of the clones; where checked against another copy, unresolved V genes explain under half of the gap, and the rest is unexplained. For V, J and clone size, that table is used; D and trimming come from the DNA. In this sample the table shows millions of clones, approximately 95% of which occur a single time. The ten top clones hold about 1.1% of the sample.

Reading the germline V gene gives CDR1 SGHRS and CDR2 YFSETQ. The CDR3 numbers 15 residues from cysteine through phenylalanine. The read is trimmed to its CDR3 DNA, 45 bases read in frame from base 1. After removal of 2 bases from V and 1 base from J, the junction retains 5 bases not matched to a gene. Regarding this clone: Its cognate antigen has yet to be identified. Per-base quality was not reported, and no clone a single base away is much larger than it.

CD8 naive samples were obtained by positive selection for CCR7 among CD45RO-negative cells, yielding a CD45RA+CCR7+ population from which TemRA cells were excluded. The donors were healthy, HIV-negative adults with no recently reported acute infections or vaccinations. Every donor was a Caucasian adult residing in Nashville, Tennessee, USA. Blood was obtained by leukapheresis, after which PBMCs were separated by Ficoll-Histopaque density gradient centrifugation and cryopreserved in liquid nitrogen vapor phase. Analytical flow cytometry was used to check the purity and quantity of every magnetically sorted T cell population. Each sorted fraction had its genomic DNA isolated and then quantified by UV absorbance on a Nanodrop 2000c.

This TCR was recovered from a man between 18 and 29 years old in good health. The chain was built from TRBV5-1 and TRBJ2-7, and 8 junctional nucleotides match TRBD1. The material sequenced was naive CD8+ T cells sorted from blood. What this sample's cell subset or site label stands for: CD45RA+CCR7+. CDR3 reads: CASSFEGQESYEQYF. The DNA is TGCGCCAGCAGCTTTGAGGGACAGGAGTCCTACGAGCAGTACTTC.